The entry that follows covers one T cell receptor (beta chain) sequence. No antigen is known for it. Germline V gene data show CDR1 as MDHEN and CDR2 as SYDVKM. The CDR3 spans 14 residues. TCRdb derives one entry per CDR3 protein from the 5' RACE reads, leaving out DNA. Listed are hundreds of thousands of distinct CDR3 sequences; around 4.2% falls within the top ten. This sample stems from a study of T cells expressing NK-cell markers. Study context: Sorted T-cell subsets CD3+CD56+NKG2C+, CD3+CD56+NKG2C- and CD3+CD56-NKG2C+ were TCR beta-sequenced. Findings of the study overall: The contribution of dominant NKG2C+ clonotypes to CD8+ T cells in several donors was roughly 1.0-7.0%. For a handful of donors, these clonotypes were likewise the leading ones in the CD3+CD56-NKG2C+ fraction.

Sequencing was performed on blood T cells: a sorted CD56 or NKG2C T cell subset, CD4+ or CD8+ T cells, or bulk PBMC T cells (not recorded which). The chain employs TRBV28 and TRBJ1-4. The receptor's source is a woman between 18 and 69 years old in good health. The CDR3 sequence is CASSHLPEVEKLFF. Full variable domain (outside the CDR3, taken from reference TRBV28 and TRBJ1-4): DVKVTQSSRYLVKRTGEKVFLECVQDMDHENMFWYRQDPGLGLRLIYFSYDVKMKEKGDIPEGYSVSREKKERFSLILESASTNQTSMYLCASSHLPEVEKLFFGSGTQLSVL.